This T cell receptor (beta chain) was captured in a study of early T cells in non-severe SARS-CoV-2 infection. As for the study in general: Sequencing targeted bulk RNA from unsorted whole blood, leaving chains unpaired. Points from the study as a whole: Matches to VDJdb favored anti-spike CD8 responses and missed private and CD4 specificities.

The protocol attached unique molecular identifiers to individual cDNA molecules. Each CDR3 protein gets one entry after TCRdb re-called the 5' RACE reads with MiXCR. The repertoire consists of under 85,000 distinct CDR3 sequences, with about an eighth occurring once and the leading ten covering roughly 6%. This clonotype has just one count. Its cognate antigen is unknown. This may be a read error: a much more frequent sequence differs by one nucleotide. The CDR3 is made up of 16 amino acids. Trimming took off 0 bases at V and 6 bases at J, with 15 bases between the two ends. The germline V gene has CDR1 SGHVS and CDR2 FQNEAQ.

The TCR sequence derives from an adult who was a healthcare worker with PCR-confirmed SARS-CoV-2 infection or an uninfected control (not recorded which). The starting material was whole blood, obtained at baseline. The V gene is TRBV7-8, the J gene TRBJ2-1, with a tentative D call TRBD2 (6 bases). The chain's CDR3 is CASSLAEAGPLNEQFF. The CDR3, as DNA: TGTGCCAGCAGCTTAGCGGAGGCGGGACCCCTCAATGAGCAGTTCTTC.